These 2 T cell receptor beta chains were sequenced from one sample in a study of blood T cells in healthy people across ages. A second PCR of roughly 7 to 11 cycles used a sample-barcoded 5' primer and a J-beta primer mix. TCRdb reprocessed the 5' RACE reads with MiXCR, giving one entry per CDR3 protein. The sample lists about 810,000 distinct CDR3 sequences; about 37% were seen once. Sample: blood. The receptors here all came from a man aged 18 to 35 in good health.

This clonotype was recorded once. A much bigger clone sits one base away, suggesting this may be a read error. The V gene is TRBV28, the J gene TRBJ2-5, with D maybe TRBD2 (6 bases). TRBJ2-1 explains the end of the DNA better; the J call may be wrong. Germline V gives CDR1 MDHEN, CDR2 SYDVKM. CDR3 length: 13 residues. Here the CDR3 DNA reads TGTGCCAGCAACAGGAGGGGCCAAGAGACCCAGTTCTTC. Amino acids: CASNRRGQETQFF.

This clonotype was detected only a few times. The chain employs TRBV20-1 and TRBJ1-4; TRBD1 aligns across 10 bases. Germline CDR1 DFQATT, CDR2 SNEGSKA (reference sequence). The junction had 4 bases not matched to a gene; V was cut back by 0 bases and J by 6 bases. There are 15 residues in the CDR3. The CDR3, as DNA: TGCAGTGCTAGAGATACCGGGACAGGGGATGAAAAACTGTTTTTT. It translates to CSARDTGTGDEKLFF.